The T cell receptor (beta chain) described here comes from a study of T cell responses to AZD1222 COVID-19 vaccine. Only in-frame clones appear in the TCRdb table, and some are missing; sequencing was by immunoSEQ multiplex PCR. The repertoire includes about 120,000 clones, around 86% of them detected once, and around 3% sits in the top ten. Losses at the gene ends were 3 bases for V and 5 bases for J; bases not matched to a gene: 9. CDR1 and CDR2 from the germline V gene are WSHSY and SAAADI. The CDR3 is made up of 15 amino acids. This chain uses TRBV10-2 with TRBJ2-7, with 8 bases aligning to TRBD2. This sequence was found in an adult who received the AZD1222 COVID-19 vaccine. The source material was peripheral blood, sampled 28 days after the second AZD1222 dose. CDR3 sequence reads: CASSDGAGGRDEQYF. CDR3 DNA: TGCGCCAGCAGTGATGGTGCGGGGGGTCGGGACGAGCAGTACTTC.